The clone carrying this TCR beta chain was observed a handful of times. This entry belongs to a study of blood T cells in healthy people across ages. Trimming pared 3 bases from V and 4 bases from J, leaving 6 bases between. This CDR3 is built from 11 residues. Germline loops: CDR1 DFQATT, CDR2 SNEGSKA (reference sequence). Next came a second PCR, run for roughly 6 to 11 cycles, which used a sample-barcoded 5' primer along with a J-beta primer mix. TCRdb re-derived calls from the 5' RACE reads in MiXCR, one entry per CDR3 protein. The sample yields fewer than 650,000 distinct CDR3 sequences, 25% to 35% seen once. The sample also formed part of further work on T cells of mothers and their children.

The receptor was isolated from a boy aged 2 to 10 in good health. This chain uses TRBV20-1 with TRBJ2-5; no firm D call. The sample consisted of blood. The CDR3, as DNA: TGCAGTGCTAGGGCCTCAGAGACCCAGTACTTC. Amino acid sequence: CSARASETQYF.